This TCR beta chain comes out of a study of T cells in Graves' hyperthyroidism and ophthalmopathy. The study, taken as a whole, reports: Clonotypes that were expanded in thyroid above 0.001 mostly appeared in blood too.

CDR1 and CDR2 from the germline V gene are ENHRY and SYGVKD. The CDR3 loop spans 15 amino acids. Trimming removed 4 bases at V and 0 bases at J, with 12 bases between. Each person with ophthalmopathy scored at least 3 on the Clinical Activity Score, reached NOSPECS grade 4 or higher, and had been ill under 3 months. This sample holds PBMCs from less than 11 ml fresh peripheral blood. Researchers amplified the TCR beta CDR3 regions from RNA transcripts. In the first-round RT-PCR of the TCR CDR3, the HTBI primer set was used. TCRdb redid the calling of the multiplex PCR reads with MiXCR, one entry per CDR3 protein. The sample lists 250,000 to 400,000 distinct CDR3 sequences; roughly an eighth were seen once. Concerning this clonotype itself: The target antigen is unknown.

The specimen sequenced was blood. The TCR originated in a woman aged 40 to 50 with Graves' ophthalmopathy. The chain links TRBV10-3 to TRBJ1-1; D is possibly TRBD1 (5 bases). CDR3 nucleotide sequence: TGTGCCATCAGTGTCGGGAGGGGAATGAACACTGAAGCTTTCTTT. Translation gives CAISVGRGMNTEAFF.